Sequencing of this T cell receptor beta chain was carried out in a study of blood T cell repertoires in COVID-19. Overall study context: COVID-19 samples, acute and convalescent, were from the United States, Italy and Spain. T cells, B-cell-depleted T cells, or PBMCs supplied cDNA or gDNA.

In the study's own analysis: Scientists estimated how many nucleated cells there were by amplifying reference gene primers. Profiled with immunoSEQ multiplex PCR; TCRdb holds only in-frame clones, not every one. That table furnishes V, J and clone size, whereas the DNA furnished D and trimming. The data show hundreds of thousands of clones, more than 80% seen once. Sequencing was performed on PBMCs or T cells enriched from blood (not recorded which). The clonotype was recovered from a man in his fifties or sixties who had been exposed to COVID-19.

CDR3 sequence (DNA): TGCGCCAGCAGCCTCGTAGGAGCGGGTCTGAACAATGAGCAGTTCTTC. Translation gives CASSLVGAGLNNEQFF. The chain carries TRBV5-1 and TRBJ2-1; D is perhaps TRBD2 (6 bases). In germline, CDR1 is SGHRS, CDR2 YFSETQ. There are 16 residues in the CDR3. V lost 4 bases and J 5 bases, leaving 19 bases between the germline ends.